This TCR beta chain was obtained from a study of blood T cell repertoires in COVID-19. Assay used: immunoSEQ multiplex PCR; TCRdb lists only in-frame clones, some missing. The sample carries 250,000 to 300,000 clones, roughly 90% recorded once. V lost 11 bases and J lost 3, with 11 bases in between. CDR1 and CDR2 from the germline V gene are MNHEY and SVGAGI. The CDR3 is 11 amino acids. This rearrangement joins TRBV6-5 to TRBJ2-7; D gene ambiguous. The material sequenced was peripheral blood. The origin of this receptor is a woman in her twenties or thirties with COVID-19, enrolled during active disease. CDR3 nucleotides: TGTGCCGCCATGAGCGTCTACGAGCAGTACTTC. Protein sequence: CAAMSVYEQYF.